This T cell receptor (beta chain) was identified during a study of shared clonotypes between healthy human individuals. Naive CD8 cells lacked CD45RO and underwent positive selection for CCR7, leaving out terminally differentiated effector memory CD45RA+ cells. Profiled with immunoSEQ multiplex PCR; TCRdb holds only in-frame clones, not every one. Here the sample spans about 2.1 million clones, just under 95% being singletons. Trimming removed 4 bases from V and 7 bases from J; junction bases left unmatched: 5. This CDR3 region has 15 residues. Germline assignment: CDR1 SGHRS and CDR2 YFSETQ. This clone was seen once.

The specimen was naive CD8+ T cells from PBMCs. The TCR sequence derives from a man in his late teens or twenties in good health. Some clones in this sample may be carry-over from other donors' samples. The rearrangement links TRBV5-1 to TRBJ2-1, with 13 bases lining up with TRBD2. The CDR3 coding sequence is TGCGCCAGCAGCCCCGGGACTAGCGGGAAGAATGAGCAGTTCTTC. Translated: CASSPGTSGKNEQFF. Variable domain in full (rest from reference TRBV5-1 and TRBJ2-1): KAGVTQTPRYLIKTRGQQVTLSCSPISGHRSVSWYQQTPGQGLQFLFEYFSETQRNKGNFPGRFSGRQFSNSRSEMNVSTLELGDSALYLCASSPGTSGKNEQFFGPGTRLTVL.